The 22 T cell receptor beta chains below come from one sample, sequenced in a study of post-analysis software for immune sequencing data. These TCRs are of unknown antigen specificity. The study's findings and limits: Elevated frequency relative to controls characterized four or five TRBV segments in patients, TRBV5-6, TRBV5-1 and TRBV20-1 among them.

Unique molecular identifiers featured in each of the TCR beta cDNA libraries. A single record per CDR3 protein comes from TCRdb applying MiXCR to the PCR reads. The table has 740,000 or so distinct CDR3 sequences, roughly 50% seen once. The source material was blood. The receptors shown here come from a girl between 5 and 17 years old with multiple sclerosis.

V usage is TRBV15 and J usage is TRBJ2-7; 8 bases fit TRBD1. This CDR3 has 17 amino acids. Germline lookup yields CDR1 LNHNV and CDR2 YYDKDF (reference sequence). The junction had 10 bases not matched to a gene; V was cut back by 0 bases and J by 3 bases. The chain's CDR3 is CATSRDPRQGAFYEQYF. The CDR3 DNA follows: TGTGCCACCAGCAGAGATCCGAGGCAGGGGGCTTTCTACGAGCAGTACTTC.

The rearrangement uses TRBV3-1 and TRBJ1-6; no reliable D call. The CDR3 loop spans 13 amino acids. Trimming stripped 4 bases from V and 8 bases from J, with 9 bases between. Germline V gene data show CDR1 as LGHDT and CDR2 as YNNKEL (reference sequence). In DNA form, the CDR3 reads TGTGCCAGCAGCCCAAGCCAGGATTCACCCCTCCACTTT. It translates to CASSPSQDSPLHF.

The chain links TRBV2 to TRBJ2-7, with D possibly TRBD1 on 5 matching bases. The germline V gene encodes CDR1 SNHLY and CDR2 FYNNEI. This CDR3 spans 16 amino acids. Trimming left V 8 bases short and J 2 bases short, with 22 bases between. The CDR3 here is CASQGSLGAVTYEQYF. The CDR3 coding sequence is TGTGCCAGCCAAGGGTCTCTTGGGGCAGTCACCTACGAGCAGTACTTC.

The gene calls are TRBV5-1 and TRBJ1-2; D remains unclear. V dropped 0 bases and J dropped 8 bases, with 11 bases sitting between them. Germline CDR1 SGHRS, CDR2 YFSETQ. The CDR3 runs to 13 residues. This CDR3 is CASSLERHEGYTF. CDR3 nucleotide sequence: TGCGCCAGCAGCTTGGAACGGCATGAAGGCTACACCTTC.

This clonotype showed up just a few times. CDR3 in DNA: TGTGCCAGCAGCTTAATTGGAGGGCCGGGCACCGGGGAGCTGTTTTTT. Translation: CASSLIGGPGTGELFF. The rearrangement joins TRBV7-3 to TRBJ2-2, with a possible D match to TRBD2 (6 bases). The ends were cut back, 1 base at V and 4 bases at J, with 13 bases in the middle. This CDR3 is 16 amino acids long. The V gene's germline CDR1 is SGHTA and CDR2 FQGTGA.

CDR3 sequence reads: CASSGGGEQYF. The CDR3 DNA reads TGTGCCAGCAGTGGAGGAGGGGAACAGTACTTC. V usage is TRBV6-1 and J usage is TRBJ2-7, with D maybe TRBD2 (6 bases). V dropped 4 bases and J dropped 10 bases, with 11 bases sitting between them. This CDR3 has 11 amino acids. Germline CDR1 is MNHNS and CDR2 is SASEGT.

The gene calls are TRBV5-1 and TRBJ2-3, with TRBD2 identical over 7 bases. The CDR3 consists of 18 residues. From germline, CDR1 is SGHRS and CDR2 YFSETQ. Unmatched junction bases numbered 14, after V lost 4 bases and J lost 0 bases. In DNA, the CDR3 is TGCGCCAGCAGCCGACTTTTGGTTGCTAGCGGTAGCACAGATACGCAGTATTTT. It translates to CASSRLLVASGSTDTQYF.

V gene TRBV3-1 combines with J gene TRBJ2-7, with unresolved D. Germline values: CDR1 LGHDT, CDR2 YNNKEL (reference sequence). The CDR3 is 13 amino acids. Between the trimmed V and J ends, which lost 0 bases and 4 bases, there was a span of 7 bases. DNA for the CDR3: TGTGCCAGCAGCCAAGATAGGTTGTACGAGCAGTACTTC. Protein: CASSQDRLYEQYF.

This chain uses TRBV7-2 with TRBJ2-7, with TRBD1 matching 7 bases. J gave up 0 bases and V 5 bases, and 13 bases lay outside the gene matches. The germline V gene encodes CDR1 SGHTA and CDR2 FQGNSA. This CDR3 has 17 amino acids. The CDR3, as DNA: TGTGCCAGCAGCCTAGTGGGGAGCCAGGGGGACTCCTACGAGCAGTACTTC. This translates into CASSLVGSQGDSYEQYF. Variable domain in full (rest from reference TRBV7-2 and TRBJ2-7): GAGVSQSPSNKVTEKGKDVELRCDPISGHTALYWYRQSLGQGLEFLIYFQGNSAPDKSGLPSDRFSAERTGGSVSTLTIQRTQQEDSAVYLCASSLVGSQGDSYEQYFGPGTRLTVT.

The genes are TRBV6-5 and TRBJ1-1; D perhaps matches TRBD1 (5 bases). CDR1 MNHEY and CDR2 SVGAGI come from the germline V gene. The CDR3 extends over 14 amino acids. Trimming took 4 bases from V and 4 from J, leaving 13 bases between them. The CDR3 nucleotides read TGTGCCAGCAGTTTGTCTGTGGGGGTCACTGAAGCTTTCTTT. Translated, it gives CASSLSVGVTEAFF.

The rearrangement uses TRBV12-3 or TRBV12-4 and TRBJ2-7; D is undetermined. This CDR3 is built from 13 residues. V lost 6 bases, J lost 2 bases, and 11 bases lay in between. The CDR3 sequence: CASRPTAAYEQYF. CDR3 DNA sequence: TGTGCCAGCAGGCCCACAGCTGCCTACGAGCAGTACTTC.

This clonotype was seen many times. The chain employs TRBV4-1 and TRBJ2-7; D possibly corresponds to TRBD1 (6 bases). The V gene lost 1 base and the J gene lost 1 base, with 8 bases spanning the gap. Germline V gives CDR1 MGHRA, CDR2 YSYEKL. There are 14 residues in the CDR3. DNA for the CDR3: TGCGCCAGCAGCCAAGGCAGGGGTTCCTACGAGCAGTACTTC. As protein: CASSQGRGSYEQYF.

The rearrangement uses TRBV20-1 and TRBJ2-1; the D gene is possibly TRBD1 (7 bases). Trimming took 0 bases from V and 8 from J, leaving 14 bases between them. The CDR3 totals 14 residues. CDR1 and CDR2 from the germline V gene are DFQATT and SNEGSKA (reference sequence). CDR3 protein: CSAREPTRGDEQFF. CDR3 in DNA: TGCAGTGCTAGAGAGCCCACCAGGGGGGATGAGCAGTTCTTC.

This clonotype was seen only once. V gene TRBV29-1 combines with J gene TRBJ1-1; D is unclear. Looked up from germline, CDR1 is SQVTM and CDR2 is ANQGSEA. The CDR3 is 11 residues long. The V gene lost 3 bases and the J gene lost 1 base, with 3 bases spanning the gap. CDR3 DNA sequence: TGCAGCGTTGACTCGAACACTGAAGCTTTCTTT. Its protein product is CSVDSNTEAFF.

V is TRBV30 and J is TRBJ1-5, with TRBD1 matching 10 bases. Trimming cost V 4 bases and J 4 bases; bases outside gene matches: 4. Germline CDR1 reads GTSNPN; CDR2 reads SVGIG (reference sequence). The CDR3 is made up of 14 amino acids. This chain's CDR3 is CAWMGQGLNQPQHF. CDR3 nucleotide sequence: TGTGCCTGGATGGGACAGGGGTTAAATCAGCCCCAGCATTTT.

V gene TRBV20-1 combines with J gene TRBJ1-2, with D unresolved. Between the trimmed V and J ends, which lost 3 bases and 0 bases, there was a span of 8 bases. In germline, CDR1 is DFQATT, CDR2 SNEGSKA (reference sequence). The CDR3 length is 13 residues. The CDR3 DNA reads TGCAGTGCTAGCCCGCCTACTAACTATGGCTACACCTTC. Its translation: CSASPPTNYGYTF.

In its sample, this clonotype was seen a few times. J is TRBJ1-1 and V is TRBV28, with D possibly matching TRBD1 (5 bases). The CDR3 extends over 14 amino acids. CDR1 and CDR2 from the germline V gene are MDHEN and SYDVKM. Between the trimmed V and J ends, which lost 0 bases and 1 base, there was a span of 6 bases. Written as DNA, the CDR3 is TGTGCCAGCAGTTTATGGGGGGGGAACACTGAAGCTTTCTTT. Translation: CASSLWGGNTEAFF. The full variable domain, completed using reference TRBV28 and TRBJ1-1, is DVKVTQSSRYLVKRTGEKVFLECVQDMDHENMFWYRQDPGLGLRLIYFSYDVKMKEKGDIPEGYSVSREKKERFSLILESASTNQTSMYLCASSLWGGNTEAFFGQGTRLTVV.

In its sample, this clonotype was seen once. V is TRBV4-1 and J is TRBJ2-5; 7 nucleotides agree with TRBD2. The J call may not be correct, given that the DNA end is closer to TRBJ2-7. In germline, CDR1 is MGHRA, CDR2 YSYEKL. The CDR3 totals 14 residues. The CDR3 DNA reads TGCGCCAGCAGCCAGAATAGCGGGTACTACGAGCAGTACTTC. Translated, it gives CASSQNSGYYEQYF.

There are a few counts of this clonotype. This CDR3 is CASSPEGRPGWGDEQFF. CDR3 DNA: TGTGCCAGCAGTCCCGAGGGGCGTCCCGGGTGGGGGGATGAGCAGTTCTTC. V is TRBV6-1 and J is TRBJ2-1, with D perhaps matching TRBD2 (6 bases). Germline CDR1 reads MNHNS; CDR2 reads SASEGT. V was pared by 5 bases and J by 8 bases, with 25 bases between. This CDR3 spans 17 amino acids.

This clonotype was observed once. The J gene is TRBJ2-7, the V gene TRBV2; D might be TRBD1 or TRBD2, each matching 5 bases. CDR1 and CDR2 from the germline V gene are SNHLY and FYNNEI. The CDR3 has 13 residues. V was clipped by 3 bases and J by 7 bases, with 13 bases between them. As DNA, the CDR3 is TGTGCCAGCAGTGACAGCTGGGACGATGAGCAGTACTTC. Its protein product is CASSDSWDDEQYF.

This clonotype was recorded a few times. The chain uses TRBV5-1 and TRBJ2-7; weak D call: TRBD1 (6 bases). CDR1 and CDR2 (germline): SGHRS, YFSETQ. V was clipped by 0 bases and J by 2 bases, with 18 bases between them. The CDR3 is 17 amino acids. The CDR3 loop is CASSLVNQHRAAYEQYF. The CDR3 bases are TGCGCCAGCAGCTTGGTTAACCAACACAGGGCAGCCTACGAGCAGTACTTC.

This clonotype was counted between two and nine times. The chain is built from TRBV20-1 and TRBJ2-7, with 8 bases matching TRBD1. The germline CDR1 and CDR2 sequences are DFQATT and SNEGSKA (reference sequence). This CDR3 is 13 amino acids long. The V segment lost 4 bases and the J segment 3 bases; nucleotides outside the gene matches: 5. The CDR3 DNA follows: TGCAGTGCTAAGGACAGGGTACGCTACGAGCAGTACTTC. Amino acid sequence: CSAKDRVRYEQYF.